A selection of T cell receptor beta chains follows, all from one sample in a study of cytomegalovirus exposure and HLA in healthy donors. The data were produced by immunoSEQ multiplex PCR, yet TCRdb's version contains in-frame clones alone and is incomplete. This sample yields under 200,000 clones, of which 68% are seen a single time; less than 1.5% belongs to the top ten. Source material: PBMCs. These receptors were taken from a man aged 50 or older in good health and CMV-seronegative. Both conserved end residues are part of each CDR3. Fields, in order: clone size, D gene, J gene, V gene, CDR3 protein, CDR3 DNA. The D gene is left open where the match is weak. Rows give clone size only sometimes, using once, few, many, or a class for an expanded clone.

>many|TRBD1|TRBJ1-1|TRBV6-6
CASSLPDRETEAFF
TGTGCCAGCAGTTTACCGGACAGGGAGACTGAAGCTTTCTTT
>few|.|TRBJ2-5|TRBV2
CASSGTLQETQYF
TGTGCCAGCTCCGGGACTCTACAAGAGACCCAGTACTTC
>.|.|TRBJ1-1|TRBV5-6
CASSPDINFQGTEAFF
TGTGCCAGCAGCCCGGACATAAACTTCCAAGGCACTGAAGCTTTCTTT
>.|.|TRBJ1-1|TRBV29-1
CSVSADMNTEAFF
TGCAGCGTATCGGCAGACATGAACACTGAAGCTTTCTTT
>.|TRBD1|TRBJ2-7|TRBV25-1
CASSGIDRGSGYAYEQYF
TGTGCCAGCAGTGGGATCGACAGGGGCAGTGGATATGCCTACGAGCAGTACTTC
>.|TRBD1|TRBJ2-5|TRBV11-3
CASKTTGVGETQYF
TGTGCCAGCAAAACTACAGGGGTCGGAGAGACCCAGTACTTC
>few|.|TRBJ1-1|TRBV19
CASSILPGTRNTEAFF
TGTGCCAGTAGTATATTACCCGGGACACGAAACACTGAAGCTTTCTTT
>.|TRBD1|TRBJ1-1|TRBV5-1
CASSTGQGNTEAFF
TGCGCCAGCAGCACGGGACAGGGGAACACTGAAGCTTTCTTT
>once|TRBD1|TRBJ2-1|TRBV4-2
CASKPGTGANEQFF
TGTGCCAGCAAACCCGGGACAGGGGCCAATGAGCAGTTCTTC
>.|TRBD2|TRBJ2-7|TRBV7-8
CASGFLAGREYF
TGTGCCAGCGGCTTCTTAGCGGGGAGGGAGTACTTC
>.|.|TRBJ1-1|TRBV7-8
CASSLSVPGFEAFF
TGTGCCAGCAGCTTAAGTGTCCCTGGCTTTGAAGCTTTCTTT
>.|TRBD1|TRBJ2-3|TRBV27
CASSSRTGVTDTQYF
TGTGCCAGCAGTTCCCGGACAGGGGTCACAGATACGCAGTATTTT